Presented here are 20 T cell receptor beta chains from one specimen sequenced in a study of cytomegalovirus exposure and HLA in healthy donors. 13 Jbeta primers and 60 Vbeta primers were used for the PCR. Method: immunoSEQ multiplex PCR; TCRdb's copy keeps in-frame clones and lacks some. The sample holds 81,000 or so clones, roughly 75% seen once. The sample comprised PBMCs. The receptors originated from a man aged 55 to 70 in good health and CMV-seronegative.

The chain combines TRBV4-1 with TRBJ1-5; 7 positions agree with TRBD1. This CDR3 contains 15 residues. Germline CDR1 is MGHRA and CDR2 is YSYEKL. Trimming removed 8 bases from V and 5 bases from J; junction bases left unmatched: 12. This CDR3 reads CASRDRDTEYQPQHF. The CDR3 coding sequence is TGCGCCAGCCGAGACAGGGATACGGAGTATCAGCCCCAGCATTTT.

The chain carries TRBV6-5 and TRBJ1-5, with a weak D call TRBD1 (6 bases). CDR1 and CDR2 from the germline V gene are MNHEY and SVGAGI. The CDR3 is made up of 13 amino acids. The V and J ends lost 10 bases and 5 bases respectively, with 15 bases between them. The CDR3 region has the DNA TGTGCCACCAGGGGTCAGGGCTATCAGCCCCAGCATTTT. It yields the protein CATRGQGYQPQHF.

The CDR3 DNA is TGTGCCATCGGAGCGGGCCGCACAGATACGCAGTATTTT. This gives the protein CAIGAGRTDTQYF. This rearrangement joins TRBV10-3 to TRBJ2-3; a weak D match, TRBD2 (6 bases). Germline V gene lookup returns CDR1 ENHRY and CDR2 SYGVKD. The V gene lost 8 bases and the J gene lost 1 base, with 10 bases spanning the gap. This CDR3 spans 13 amino acids.

This clone was detected a few times. The V and J genes are TRBV29-1 and TRBJ1-1; maybe TRBD1 (6 bases). There are 11 residues in the CDR3. Germline CDR1 is SQVTM and CDR2 is ANQGSEA. The germline V and J ends were trimmed by 8 bases and 10 bases, with 17 bases remaining between them. The CDR3 sequence is CSFWARGVAFF. In nucleotides, the CDR3 is TGCAGCTTTTGGGCCAGGGGAGTAGCTTTCTTT.

To note about this clone: Additional DNA sequences in this sample encode the identical CDR3. The V and J genes are TRBV9 and TRBJ2-7; the D gene is possibly TRBD1 (6 bases). V dropped 0 bases and J dropped 1 base, with 11 bases sitting between them. Germline V lookup: CDR1 SGDLS, CDR2 YYNGEE. This CDR3 is built from 15 residues. The CDR3 reads CASSVAPGTSYEQYF. The CDR3 nucleotides read TGTGCCAGCAGCGTAGCCCCCGGGACATCCTACGAGCAGTACTTC.

The chain joins TRBV9 to TRBJ2-7; 8 bases are a match to TRBD2. With V trimmed by 6 bases and J by 6 bases, 11 bases remained unmatched. CDR1 and CDR2 (germline): SGDLS, YYNGEE. This CDR3 spans 14 amino acids. In DNA form, the CDR3 reads TGTGCCAGCACCCCTTCCGGGGGGGCTAGCGAGCAGTACTTC. Amino acids: CASTPSGGASEQYF.

This rearrangement joins TRBV27 to TRBJ2-1; perhaps TRBD1 as D (5 bases). V was trimmed by 3 bases and J by 0 bases, leaving 12 bases between them. The CDR3 extends over 16 amino acids. Germline values: CDR1 MNHEY, CDR2 SMNVEV (reference sequence). This CDR3 is CASSFIQGVSYNEQFF. The CDR3 bases are TGTGCCAGCAGTTTCATCCAGGGTGTCTCCTACAATGAGCAGTTCTTC.

The V call is TRBV5-6, the J call TRBJ1-2; a possible D gene is TRBD1 (5 bases). The ends were cut back, 4 bases at V and 3 bases at J, with 16 bases in the middle. The V gene's germline CDR1 is SGHDT and CDR2 YYEEEE. The CDR3 contains 15 residues. The DNA of the CDR3 is TGTGCCAGCAGCCTTAAAACAGGTCCTTACTATGGCTACACCTTC. As protein: CASSLKTGPYYGYTF.

By share, this clone counts as medium-sized. The chain is built from TRBV18 and TRBJ1-6; D call uncertain. Trimming pared 5 bases from V and 10 bases from J, leaving 18 bases between. Germline V gene sequence: CDR1 KGHSH, CDR2 LQKENI. The CDR3 sequence is 15 residues long. The CDR3 DNA is TGTGCCAGCTCATCCGCGGACTCCCCGACGTCACCCCTCCACTTT. This encodes CASSSADSPTSPLHF.

V and J are TRBV7-9 and TRBJ1-1, with D perhaps matching TRBD1 (6 bases). With 6 bases removed from V and 5 bases from J, the gap between germline ends came to 16 bases. This CDR3 spans 14 amino acids. CDR1 and CDR2 (germline): SEHNR, FQNEAQ (reference sequence). Here the CDR3 reads CASSPGQWETEAFF. For the CDR3, the DNA is TGTGCCAGCAGTCCTGGACAGTGGGAAACTGAAGCTTTCTTT.

The rearrangement links TRBV7-8 to TRBJ2-1; weak D call: TRBD1 (6 bases). CDR3 length: 16 residues. V was clipped by 2 bases and J by 2 bases, with 13 bases between them. The germline CDR1 and CDR2 sequences are SGHVS and FQNEAQ. The CDR3 coding sequence is TGTGCCAGCAGCTTACCTCCGAGGACAGCCTACAATGAGCAGTTCTTC. Protein product: CASSLPPRTAYNEQFF.

In this sample, this clone turned up a few times. Written as DNA, the CDR3 is TGTGCCAGCAGCTCAGCAGGGCTGGGTCAGCCCCAGCATTTT. Translated, it gives CASSSAGLGQPQHF. V usage is TRBV6-5 and J usage is TRBJ1-5, with D maybe TRBD1 (5 bases). The CDR3 spans 14 residues. V lost 6 bases and J 6 bases, leaving 15 bases between the germline ends. Germline-derived CDR1 and CDR2 are MNHEY and SVGAGI.

This chain connects TRBV13 to TRBJ1-2; D is perhaps TRBD1 (5 bases). The CDR3 spans 15 residues. V gave up 0 bases and J gave up 2 bases, with 10 bases separating them. CDR1 PRHDT and CDR2 FYEKMQ come from the germline V gene (reference sequence). As DNA, the CDR3 is TGTGCCAGCAGCTTAGGTCAGGGAGGGAACTATGGCTACACCTTC. It is translated as CASSLGQGGNYGYTF.

CDR3 nucleotides: TGCGCCAGCAGCCAAGATTCTGGTCGTGACAGAAACACCGGGGAGCTGTTTTTT. This codes for CASSQDSGRDRNTGELFF. The J gene is TRBJ2-2, the V gene TRBV4-1; TRBD1 might be the D (5 bases). CDR1 is MGHRA, CDR2 YSYEKL, per germline. V shed 0 bases and J shed 2 bases, with 16 bases lying between them. CDR3 size: 18 residues.

The chain combines TRBV6-1 with TRBJ1-5, with D possibly matching TRBD1 (6 bases). Germline loops: CDR1 MNHNS, CDR2 SASEGT. Deletions cut 5 bases from V and 0 bases from J, with 11 bases between. There are 15 residues in the CDR3. Here the CDR3 DNA reads TGTGCCAGCAGTAAACAGGACAGTAGCAATCAGCCCCAGCATTTT. It yields the protein CASSKQDSSNQPQHF.

The rearrangement uses TRBV19 and TRBJ1-1; a possible D gene is TRBD1 (5 bases). The V and J ends lost 5 bases and 1 base respectively, with 11 bases between them. CDR1 is LNHDA and CDR2 is SQIVND in the germline V gene (reference sequence). The CDR3 covers 14 residues. The CDR3 sequence: CASSYRGENTEAFF. The CDR3, as DNA: TGTGCCAGTAGTTATCGGGGGGAGAACACTGAAGCTTTCTTT.

The chain recombines TRBV10-3 with TRBJ2-5; 9 nucleotides agree with TRBD2. The CDR3 runs to 15 residues. Germline V gene data show CDR1 as ENHRY and CDR2 as SYGVKD. Losses at the gene ends were 2 bases for V and 5 bases for J; bases not matched to a gene: 6. DNA of the CDR3: TGTGCCATCAGTGAGACCGCGGGGGGGCGGGAGACCCAGTACTTC. Protein: CAISETAGGRETQYF.

This clone was counted between two and nine times. The chain combines TRBV4-1 with TRBJ2-1; 9 nucleotides line up with TRBD2. After removal of 4 bases from V and 1 base from J, the junction contained 14 bases not matched to a gene. The length of the CDR3 is 19 residues. CDR1 and CDR2 (germline): MGHRA, YSYEKL. The CDR3 nucleotides read TGCGCCAGCAGCCTCGGGGGCGGGGGGGCCTCTGGGTCCTACAATGAGCAGTTCTTC. Its translation is CASSLGGGGASGSYNEQFF.

The table lists this clone with a count of one. The chain combines TRBV10-3 with TRBJ2-5; 9 positions agree with TRBD2. CDR3 length equals 15 residues. Germline loops: CDR1 ENHRY, CDR2 SYGVKD. The V and J ends lost 2 bases and 2 bases, in that order; junction bases with no gene match: 3. The CDR3 sequence is CAISEPAGGQETQYF. DNA of the CDR3: TGTGCCATCAGTGAGCCCGCGGGGGGGCAAGAGACCCAGTACTTC.

The genes are TRBV11-2 and TRBJ2-1; 12 nucleotides match TRBD2. With 2 bases clipped from V and 9 bases from J, the junction kept 5 bases outside the gene matches. The CDR3 has 15 amino acids. Germline V gene lookup returns CDR1 SGHAT and CDR2 FQNNGV. The CDR3 spells CASSLWTSGEGEQFF. The CDR3 DNA is TGTGCCAGCAGCTTATGGACTAGCGGGGAGGGTGAGCAGTTCTTC.